The following is a T cell receptor (beta chain) sequence with its context. This sample is part of a study of blood T cell repertoires in COVID-19. Looking at the study overall: The United States, Italy and Spain provided the acute and convalescent COVID-19 samples. T cells, B-cell-depleted T cells, or PBMCs supplied cDNA or gDNA.

Authors' processing steps: Amplification with reference gene primers provided the estimates of nucleated cell counts. Sequenced by immunoSEQ multiplex PCR; TCRdb stores in-frame clones only, minus some. Clonal size and the V and J genes are those of that table, whereas D and trimming came from the DNA. The sample lists over 130,000 clones; 65% to 90% were seen once. Trimming took off 5 bases at V and 0 bases at J, with 11 bases between the two ends. The CDR3 has 15 residues. CDR1 and CDR2 (germline): SGHTA, FQGTGA. The source of this sequence is a man in his fifties with acute or convalescent COVID-19. This chain joins TRBV7-3 and TRBJ2-1; D perhaps matches TRBD2 (6 bases). Sequencing was performed on peripheral blood. The CDR3 nucleotides are TGTGCCAGCAGCCGGACTAAGGCCTCCTACAATGAGCAGTTCTTC. It translates to CASSRTKASYNEQFF.